A single TCR beta chain is shown here with its context. The antigen remains unidentified. Germline V gene sequence: CDR1 SGHAT, CDR2 FQNNGV. Trimming removed 0 bases at V and 16 bases at J, with 19 bases between. This CDR3 has 14 residues. These data come from a study of cytomegalovirus exposure and HLA in healthy donors. Study at large: The approximately 120 million unique TCR beta sequences, from roughly 180 million T cells, were found by an earlier analysis. General study points: Being productive about 87% or about 30% of the time was typical of most TCR beta V segments in an earlier analysis.

13 Jbeta primers and 60 Vbeta primers were used for the PCR. The table came from immunoSEQ multiplex PCR; TCRdb's copy has only in-frame clones and leaves some out. The sample lists 160,000 or so clones; about 83% were seen once. The sequence was obtained from a woman in her twenties or thirties in good health and CMV-seronegative. Sequenced: PBMCs. V is TRBV11-2 and J is TRBJ2-1, with D perhaps TRBD1 (5 bases). The CDR3 sequence: CASSLDLDIKFQFF. The DNA for the CDR3 is TGTGCCAGCAGCTTAGATCTGGACATCAAGTTTCAATTCTTC.